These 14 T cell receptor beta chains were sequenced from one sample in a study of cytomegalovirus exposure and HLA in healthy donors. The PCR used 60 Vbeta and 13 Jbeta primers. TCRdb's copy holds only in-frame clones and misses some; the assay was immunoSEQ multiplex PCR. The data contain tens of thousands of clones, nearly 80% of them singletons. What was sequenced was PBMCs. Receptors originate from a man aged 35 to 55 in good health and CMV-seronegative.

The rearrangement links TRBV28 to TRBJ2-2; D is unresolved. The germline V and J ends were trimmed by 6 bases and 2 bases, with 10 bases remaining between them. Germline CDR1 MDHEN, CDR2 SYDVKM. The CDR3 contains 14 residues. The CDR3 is CASRSGGNTGELFF. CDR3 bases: TGTGCCAGCAGGTCCGGTGGTAACACCGGGGAGCTGTTTTTT.

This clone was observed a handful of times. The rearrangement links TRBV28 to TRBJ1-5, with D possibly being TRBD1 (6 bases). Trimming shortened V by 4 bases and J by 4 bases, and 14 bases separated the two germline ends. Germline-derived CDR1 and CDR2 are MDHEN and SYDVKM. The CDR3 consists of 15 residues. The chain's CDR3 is CASSSLTTGNQPQHF. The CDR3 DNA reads TGTGCCAGCAGTTCCCTTACTACAGGGAATCAGCCCCAGCATTTT.

CDR3 nucleotide sequence: TGTGCCAGCAGTTGGTCCGGACAGGGTCTATATGGCTACACCTTC. This sequence encodes CASSWSGQGLYGYTF. J is TRBJ1-2 and V is TRBV28; 8 bases fit TRBD1. V dropped 4 bases and J dropped 5; count of bases not matched to a gene: 9. In germline, CDR1 is MDHEN, CDR2 SYDVKM. This CDR3 has 15 residues.

The CDR3 nucleotides are TGTGCCAGCAGGGGGGAGGGTTCAACTGAAGCTTTCTTT. Encoded protein: CASRGEGSTEAFF. The chain couples TRBV6-6 to TRBJ1-1, with a weak D call TRBD1 (5 bases). The germline gives CDR1 MNHNY, CDR2 SVGAGI (reference sequence). Trimming took off 6 bases at V and 5 bases at J, with 13 bases between the two ends. This CDR3 has 13 residues.

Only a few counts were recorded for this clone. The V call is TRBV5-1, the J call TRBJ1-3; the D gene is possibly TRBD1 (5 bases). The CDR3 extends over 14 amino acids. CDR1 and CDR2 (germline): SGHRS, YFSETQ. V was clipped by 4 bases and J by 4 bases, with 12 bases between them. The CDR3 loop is CASSLGGSGNTIYF. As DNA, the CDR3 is TGCGCCAGCAGCCTCGGGGGATCGGGAAACACCATATATTTT.

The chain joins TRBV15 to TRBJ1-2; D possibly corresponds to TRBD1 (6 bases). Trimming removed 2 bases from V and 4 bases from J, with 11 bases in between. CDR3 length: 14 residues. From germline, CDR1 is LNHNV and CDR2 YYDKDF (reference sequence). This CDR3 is CATSRKTGSYGYTF. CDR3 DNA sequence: TGTGCCACCAGCAGAAAGACAGGCTCCTATGGCTACACCTTC.

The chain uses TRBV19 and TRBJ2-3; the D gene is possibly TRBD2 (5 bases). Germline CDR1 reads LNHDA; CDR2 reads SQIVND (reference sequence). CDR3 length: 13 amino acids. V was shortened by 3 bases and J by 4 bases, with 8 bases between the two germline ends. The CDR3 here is CASSIEGADTQYF. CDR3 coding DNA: TGTGCCAGTAGTATCGAGGGAGCAGATACGCAGTATTTT.

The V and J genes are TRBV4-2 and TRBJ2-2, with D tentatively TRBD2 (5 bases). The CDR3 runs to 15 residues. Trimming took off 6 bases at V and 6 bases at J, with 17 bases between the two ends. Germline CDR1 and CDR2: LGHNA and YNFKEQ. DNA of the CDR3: TGTGCCAGCAGTCTACTAGAAGGACCCGCCGGGGAGCTGTTTTTT. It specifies CASSLLEGPAGELFF.

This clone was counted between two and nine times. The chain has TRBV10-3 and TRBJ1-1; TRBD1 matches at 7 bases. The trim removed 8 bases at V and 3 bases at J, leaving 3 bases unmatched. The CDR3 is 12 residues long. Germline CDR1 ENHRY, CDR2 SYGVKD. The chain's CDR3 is CAIGGTDTEAFF. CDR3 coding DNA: TGTGCCATCGGCGGGACAGACACTGAAGCTTTCTTT.

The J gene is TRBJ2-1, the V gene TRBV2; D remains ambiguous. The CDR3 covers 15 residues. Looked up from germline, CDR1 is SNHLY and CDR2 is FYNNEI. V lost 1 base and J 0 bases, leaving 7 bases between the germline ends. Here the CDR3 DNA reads TGTGCCAGCAGTGAAGGGCGGAGCTCCTACAATGAGCAGTTCTTC. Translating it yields CASSEGRSSYNEQFF.

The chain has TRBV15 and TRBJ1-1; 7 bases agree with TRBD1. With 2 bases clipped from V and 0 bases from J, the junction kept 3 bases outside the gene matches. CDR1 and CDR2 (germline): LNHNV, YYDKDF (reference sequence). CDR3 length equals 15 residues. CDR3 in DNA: TGTGCCACCAGCAGACGACAGGGAATGAACACTGAAGCTTTCTTT. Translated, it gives CATSRRQGMNTEAFF.

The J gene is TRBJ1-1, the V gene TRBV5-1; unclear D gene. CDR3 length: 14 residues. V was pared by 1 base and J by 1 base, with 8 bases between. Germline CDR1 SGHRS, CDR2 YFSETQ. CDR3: CASSLLEGNTEAFF. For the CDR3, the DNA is TGCGCCAGCAGCTTGCTTGAGGGGAACACTGAAGCTTTCTTT.

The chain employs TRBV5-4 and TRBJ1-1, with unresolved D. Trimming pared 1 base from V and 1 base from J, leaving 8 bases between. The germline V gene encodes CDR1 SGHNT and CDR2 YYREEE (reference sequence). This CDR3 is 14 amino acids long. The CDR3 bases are TGTGCCAGCAGCTTGTCCAACTGGAACACTGAAGCTTTCTTT. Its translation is CASSLSNWNTEAFF.

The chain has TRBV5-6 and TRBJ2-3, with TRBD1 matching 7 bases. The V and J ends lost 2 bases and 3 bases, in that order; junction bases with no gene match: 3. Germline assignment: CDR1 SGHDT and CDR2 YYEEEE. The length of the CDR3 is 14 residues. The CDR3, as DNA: TGTGCCAGCAGCTTTAGGGGGCTGACAGATACGCAGTATTTT. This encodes CASSFRGLTDTQYF.